This T cell receptor beta chain derives from a study of low-dose radiotherapy and immunotherapy resistance in tumors. The CDR3 runs 12 residues. V lost 11 bases to trimming and J lost 1 base, with 12 bases between them. Germline CDR1 is ENHRY and CDR2 is SYGVKD. With TRAV- and TRBV-specific primers, first-strand cDNA was made, covering the alpha and beta chains. TCR amplification used roughly 20 PCR cycles, a constant-region primer and a V-primer adapter. TCRdb reprocessed the reads via MiXCR and lists one record per CDR3 protein. The sample lists tens of thousands of distinct CDR3 sequences, less than 35% seen once, with approximately 12% in the top ten. This clonotype turned up a few times. The time point is: before trial treatment.

The clonotype was recovered from a female donor with ovarian cancer. This chain links TRBV10-3 with TRBJ2-7, with D unclear. Sequences were derived from PBMCs, sampled before treatment. The CDR3 DNA is TGTGCCGCTCGAAGGGAATCCTACGAGCAGTACTTC. Translating gives CAARRESYEQYF.